One sample yielded the 24 T cell receptor beta chains listed below, sequenced in a study of somatic mutations in cytotoxic T cells in rheumatoid arthritis. Clones were sequenced by immunoSEQ multiplex PCR, and TCRdb holds only the in-frame ones, with some missing. The sample carries some 15,000 clones, approximately 77% recorded once. The sample comprised CD8+ T cells sorted from blood. The receptors were gathered from an adult with rheumatoid arthritis.

CDR3 in amino acids: CASSPGTGSTNSPLHF. The DNA of the CDR3 is TGTGCCAGCAGTCCCGGGACAGGGTCAACTAATTCACCCCTCCACTTT. The gene calls are TRBV27 and TRBJ1-6, with TRBD1 matching over 9 bases. V lost 5 bases to trimming and J lost 6 bases; unmatched junction nucleotides: 8. This CDR3 comprises 16 residues. The germline CDR1 and CDR2 sequences are MNHEY and SMNVEV (reference sequence).

This clone occurred once. The J gene is TRBJ1-5, the V gene TRBV21-1; the table's TRBD1 call for D was not verified on the DNA. TRBV21-1 is a documented pseudogene. CDR3 length equals 19 residues. The DNA for the CDR3 is TGTGCCAGCACACTAGTCCGATTTACCGGGACAGTGAGCAATCAGCCCCAGCATTTT. Residues: CASTLVRFTGTVSNQPQHF.

The V and J genes are TRBV2 and TRBJ2-1; tentatively, D is TRBD1 (6 bases). Trimming left V 7 bases short and J 0 bases short, with 10 bases between. Germline V gives CDR1 SNHLY, CDR2 FYNNEI. This CDR3 contains 14 residues. CDR3 coding DNA: TGTGCCAGCACCCAGGGGAGCTCCTACAATGAGCAGTTCTTC. This gives the protein CASTQGSSYNEQFF. The full variable domain, with the rest looked up from reference TRBV2 and TRBJ2-1, is EPEVTQTPSHQVTQMGQEVILRCVPISNHLYFYWYRQILGQKVEFLVSFYNNEISEKSEIFDDQFSVERPDGSNFTLKIRSTKLEDSAMYFCASTQGSSYNEQFFGPGTRLTVL.

This clone was seen more than once but under ten times. V gene TRBV9 combines with J gene TRBJ1-1; a weak D match, TRBD1 (5 bases). Trimming took off 0 bases at V and 1 base at J, with 13 bases between the two ends. The CDR3 runs to 16 residues. Germline V gives CDR1 SGDLS, CDR2 YYNGEE. The CDR3 nucleotides read TGTGCCAGCAGCGTAGGTTACAGGTGGGCGAACACTGAAGCTTTCTTT. Amino acid sequence: CASSVGYRWANTEAFF.

This clone was seen once. The J gene is TRBJ1-4, the V gene TRBV11-2; 8 bases fit TRBD1. From germline, CDR1 is SGHAT and CDR2 FQNNGV. The junction had 13 bases not matched to a gene; V was cut back by 5 bases and J by 5 bases. This CDR3 region has 17 residues. The CDR3: CASSPQGAWPTNEKLFF. The CDR3 DNA reads TGTGCCAGCAGCCCGCAGGGGGCTTGGCCTACGAATGAAAAACTGTTTTTT.

The chain employs TRBV6-4 and TRBJ2-3; 10 bases agree with TRBD2. Germline CDR1 MRHNA, CDR2 SNTAGT. V was pared by 5 bases and J by 5 bases, with 10 bases of the junction left unmatched. The CDR3 is 16 residues long. CDR3 nucleotide sequence: TGTGCCAGCAGTCCCGAAGCGGGGGGGAGATTAGATACGCAGTATTTT. It yields the protein CASSPEAGGRLDTQYF.

J is TRBJ2-3 and V is TRBV14; no reliable D call. Trimming cost V 2 bases and J 3 bases, with 12 bases left between them. The CDR3 extends over 15 amino acids. Germline V gene sequence: CDR1 SGHDN, CDR2 FVKESK. CDR3 loop: CASSQTNAGTDTQYF. CDR3 nucleotides: TGTGCCAGCAGCCAAACTAACGCTGGGACAGATACGCAGTATTTT.

CDR3 DNA sequence: TGTGCCAGCTTGTCGAGCGGGGGCAATGAGCAGTTCTTC. It translates to CASLSSGGNEQFF. V is TRBV6-5 and J is TRBJ2-1; TRBD2 matches at 8 bases. V lost 8 bases to trimming and J lost 6 bases; unmatched junction nucleotides: 6. The CDR3 consists of 13 residues. The germline CDR1 and CDR2 sequences are MNHEY and SVGAGI.

This clone was counted a few times. The chain recombines TRBV2 with TRBJ2-3, with 7 bases identical to TRBD2. Per the germline V gene, CDR1 is SNHLY and CDR2 is FYNNEI. This CDR3 is 14 amino acids long. The V gene end was trimmed by 3 bases and the J gene end by 1 base; junction bases not matched to a gene: 1. Written as DNA, the CDR3 is TGTGCCAGCAGTGACGCGGGGGGCACAGATACGCAGTATTTT. It yields the protein CASSDAGGTDTQYF.

The rearrangement uses TRBV18 and TRBJ2-3; 9 bases are a match to TRBD1. The V gene end was trimmed by 4 bases and the J gene end by 2 bases; junction bases not matched to a gene: 13. The CDR3 has 18 amino acids. The germline gives CDR1 KGHSH, CDR2 LQKENI. CDR3 coding DNA: TGTGCCAGCTCACTCGGACAGGGGCTCCGGTTTGACACAGATACGCAGTATTTT. Encoded protein: CASSLGQGLRFDTDTQYF.

The gene calls are TRBV7-2 and TRBJ1-3; D perhaps matches TRBD1 (5 bases). Trimming pared 1 base from V and 3 bases from J, leaving 13 bases between. The length of the CDR3 is 16 residues. Germline V CDR1 and CDR2: SGHTA, FQGNSA. CDR3 sequence: CASSLGSQGVGNTIYF. CDR3 nucleotide sequence: TGTGCCAGCAGCTTAGGGTCCCAGGGAGTTGGAAACACCATATATTTT.

This chain uses TRBV11-2 with TRBJ2-5; the D gene is possibly TRBD1 (6 bases). Germline V CDR1 and CDR2: SGHAT, FQNNGV. The CDR3 has 14 amino acids. V was shortened by 4 bases and J by 5 bases, with 14 bases between the two germline ends. In DNA form, the CDR3 reads TGTGCCAGCAGCTCCACAGGGCCCGAGGAGACCCAGTACTTC. Translating gives CASSSTGPEETQYF.

The CDR3 here is CASNQHRGGSTDTQYF. The CDR3 coding sequence is TGTGCCAGCAACCAACACAGGGGCGGGAGCACAGATACGCAGTATTTT. The rearrangement joins TRBV28 to TRBJ2-3, with 7 positions matching TRBD1. The V gene's germline CDR1 is MDHEN and CDR2 SYDVKM. The CDR3 runs 16 residues. J gave up 0 bases and V 7 bases, and 10 bases lay outside the gene matches.

This chain uses TRBV7-9 with TRBJ1-1; TRBD1 matches 9 bases. Trimming removed 4 bases from V and 0 bases from J; junction bases left unmatched: 0. Germline V gene data show CDR1 as SEHNR and CDR2 as FQNEAQ (reference sequence). CDR3 size: 14 residues. The CDR3, as DNA: TGTGCCAGCAGCTGGACAGGGGTGAACACTGAAGCTTTCTTT. It translates to CASSWTGVNTEAFF.

The chain joins TRBV9 to TRBJ2-2, with 8 nucleotides matching TRBD1. Trimming took 3 bases from V and 3 from J; bases not matched to a gene: 7. The CDR3 extends over 16 amino acids. From germline, CDR1 is SGDLS and CDR2 YYNGEE. The CDR3 reads CASSARQGWDTGELFF. Written as DNA, the CDR3 is TGTGCCAGCAGCGCTCGACAGGGGTGGGACACCGGGGAGCTGTTTTTT.

J is TRBJ2-3 and V is TRBV11-3; 7 positions agree with TRBD2. This CDR3 is built from 16 residues. The V gene end was trimmed by 5 bases and the J gene end by 3 bases; junction bases not matched to a gene: 11. Germline V gene sequence: CDR1 SGHNT, CDR2 YENEEA. This chain's CDR3 is CASSLGGGPETDTQYF. CDR3 DNA sequence: TGTGCCAGCAGCCTCGGCGGGGGACCTGAGACAGATACGCAGTATTTT.

By sample share, this clone is medium-sized (0.01 to 0.1%). The chain carries TRBV27 and TRBJ1-4, with D possibly matching TRBD1 (5 bases). This CDR3 is 16 amino acids long. CDR1 and CDR2 (germline): MNHEY, SMNVEV (reference sequence). Trimming stripped 3 bases from V and 7 bases from J, with 18 bases between. For the CDR3, the DNA is TGTGCCAGCAGTTTGCGGACCCCCGATGGGGCTGAAAAACTGTTTTTT. Its translation: CASSLRTPDGAEKLFF.

The chain combines TRBV4-1 with TRBJ2-7; D unclear. The CDR3 extends over 11 amino acids. Germline CDR1 MGHRA, CDR2 YSYEKL. V lost 1 base and J 6 bases, leaving 4 bases between the germline ends. CDR3 sequence reads: CASSQGREQYF. The CDR3 bases are TGCGCCAGCAGCCAAGGGCGCGAGCAGTACTTC.

The table lists this clone with a count of one. The chain combines TRBV6-5 with TRBJ2-3; 10 positions match TRBD2. The V and J ends lost 4 bases and 10 bases, in that order; junction bases with no gene match: 11. CDR1 is MNHEY and CDR2 is SVGAGI in the germline V gene. The CDR3 is made up of 15 amino acids. The CDR3 protein is CASSLNERGGPSQYF. In nucleotides, the CDR3 is TGTGCCAGCAGTTTGAACGAGCGGGGGGGCCCCTCGCAGTATTTT.

This clone was counted a few times. The V gene is TRBV4-1, the J gene TRBJ2-1; a weak D match, TRBD2 (5 bases). Trimming left V 0 bases short and J 8 bases short, with 14 bases between. The CDR3 runs to 15 residues. The germline V gene encodes CDR1 MGHRA and CDR2 YSYEKL. CDR3 coding DNA: TGCGCCAGCAGCCAAGAAAGCCAGCCGAGGGATGAGCAGTTCTTC. Protein product: CASSQESQPRDEQFF.

The chain is built from TRBV4-2 and TRBJ1-1; 10 nucleotides agree with TRBD1. The CDR3 length is 14 residues. Germline V CDR1 and CDR2: LGHNA, YNFKEQ. V shed 1 base and J 7 bases; nucleotides not matched to a gene: 3. The CDR3 spells CASSQGGQGNEAFF. The CDR3 region has the DNA TGTGCCAGCAGCCAAGGGGGACAGGGGAATGAAGCTTTCTTT.

This chain links TRBV7-9 with TRBJ1-2; D unclear. The germline V gene encodes CDR1 SEHNR and CDR2 FQNEAQ (reference sequence). CDR3 length: 11 amino acids. V shed 3 bases and J shed 4 bases, with 3 bases lying between them. This CDR3 is CASSLSYGYTF. The DNA of the CDR3 is TGTGCCAGCAGCTTGAGCTATGGCTACACCTTC.

The chain's CDR3 is CASSPHYEQYF. In DNA form, the CDR3 reads TGTGCCAGCAGCCCTCATTACGAGCAGTACTTC. V is TRBV11-2 and J is TRBJ2-7; no reliable D call. The CDR3 is made up of 11 amino acids. Germline assignment: CDR1 SGHAT and CDR2 FQNNGV. Trimming removed 5 bases at V and 4 bases at J, with 6 bases between.

The rearrangement links TRBV4-1 to TRBJ1-1; 7 bases fit TRBD1. Per germline, CDR1 MGHRA and CDR2 YSYEKL. V was clipped by 3 bases and J by 4 bases; unmatched bases: 8. The CDR3 has 15 residues. CDR3 amino acids: CASSQTGTAITEAFF. The CDR3 DNA reads as TGCGCCAGCAGCCAGACCGGGACAGCTATCACTGAAGCTTTCTTT.